This T cell receptor (beta chain) was documented in a study of blood T cell repertoires in COVID-19. Study context: The origin of the acute and convalescent COVID-19 samples was the United States, Italy and Spain. PBMCs, B-cell-depleted T cells, or T cells provided the cDNA or gDNA that made up the material.

Trimming cost V 1 base and J 1 base; bases outside gene matches: 0. This CDR3 has 14 amino acids. Per germline, CDR1 KGHSH and CDR2 LQKENI. The assay was immunoSEQ multiplex PCR, and TCRdb's table has in-frame clones only and misses some. The sample includes 120,000 or so clones, about 78% of them seen just once. The sample consisted of peripheral blood. V is TRBV18 and J is TRBJ1-1; TRBD1 matches 7 bases. The receptor comes from a man between 65 and 85 years old with acute or convalescent COVID-19. CDR3 nucleotides: TGTGCCAGCTCACCACAGGGGGCGAACACTGAAGCTTTCTTT. It encodes CASSPQGANTEAFF.